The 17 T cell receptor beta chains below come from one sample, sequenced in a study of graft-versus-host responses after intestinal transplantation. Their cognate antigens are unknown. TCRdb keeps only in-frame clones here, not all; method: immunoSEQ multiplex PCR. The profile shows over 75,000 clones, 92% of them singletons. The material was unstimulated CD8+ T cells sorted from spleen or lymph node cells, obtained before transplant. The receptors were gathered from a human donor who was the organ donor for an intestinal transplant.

The CDR3 sequence: CASSQMGGYEQYF. As DNA, the CDR3 is TGCGCCAGCAGCCAAATGGGAGGGTACGAGCAGTACTTC. The chain uses TRBV4-1 and TRBJ2-7, with 7 bases identical to TRBD2. Germline CDR1 is MGHRA and CDR2 is YSYEKL. Losses at the gene ends were 2 bases for V and 4 bases for J; bases not matched to a gene: 2. This CDR3 has 13 amino acids.

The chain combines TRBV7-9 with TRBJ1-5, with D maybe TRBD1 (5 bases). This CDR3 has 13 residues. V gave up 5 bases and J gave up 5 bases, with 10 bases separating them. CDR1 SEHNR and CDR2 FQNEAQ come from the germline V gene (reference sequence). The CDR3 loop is CASSPDNHQPQHF. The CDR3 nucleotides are TGTGCCAGCAGCCCGGACAACCATCAGCCCCAGCATTTT. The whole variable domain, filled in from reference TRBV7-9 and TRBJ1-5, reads DTGVSQNPRHKITKRGQNVTFRCDPISEHNRLYWYRQTLGQGPEFLTYFQNEAQLEKSRLLSDRFSAERPKGSFSTLEIQRTEQGDSAMYLCASSPDNHQPQHFGDGTRLSIL.

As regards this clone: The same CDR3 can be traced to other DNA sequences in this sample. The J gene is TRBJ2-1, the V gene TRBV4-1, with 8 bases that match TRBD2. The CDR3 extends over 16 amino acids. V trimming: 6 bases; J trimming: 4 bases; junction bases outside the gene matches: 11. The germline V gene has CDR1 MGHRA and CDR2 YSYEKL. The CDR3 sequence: CASSSHSGVNYNEQFF. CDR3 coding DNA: TGCGCCAGCAGTTCACATAGCGGGGTGAATTACAATGAGCAGTTCTTC.

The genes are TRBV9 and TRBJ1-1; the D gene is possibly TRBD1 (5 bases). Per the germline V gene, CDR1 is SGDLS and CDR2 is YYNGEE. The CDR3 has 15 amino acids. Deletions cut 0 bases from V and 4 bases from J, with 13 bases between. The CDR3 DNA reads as TGTGCCAGCAGCGTAGGGGGCTGGTGGGGCACTGAAGCTTTCTTT. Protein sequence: CASSVGGWWGTEAFF. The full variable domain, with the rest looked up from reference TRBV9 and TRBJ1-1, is DSGVTQTPKHLITATGQRVTLRCSPRSGDLSVYWYQQSLDQGLQFLIQYYNGEERAKGNILERFSAQQFPDLHSELNLSSLELGDSALYFCASSVGGWWGTEAFFGQGTRLTVV.

CDR3 in amino acids: CASSWGGTARGELFF. The CDR3 DNA follows: TGTGCCAGCAGCTGGGGGGGGACTGCACGCGGGGAGCTGTTTTTT. The chain joins TRBV6-4 to TRBJ2-2; the match to TRBD2 covers 7 bases. CDR3 size: 15 residues. Trimming took 6 bases from V and 7 from J; bases not matched to a gene: 11. CDR1 MRHNA and CDR2 SNTAGT come from the germline V gene.

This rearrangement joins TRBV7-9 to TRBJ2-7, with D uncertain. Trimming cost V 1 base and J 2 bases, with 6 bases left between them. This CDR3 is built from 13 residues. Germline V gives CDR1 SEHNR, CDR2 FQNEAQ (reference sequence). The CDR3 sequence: CASSLVPAYEQYF. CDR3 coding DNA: TGTGCCAGCAGCTTAGTCCCAGCCTACGAGCAGTACTTC. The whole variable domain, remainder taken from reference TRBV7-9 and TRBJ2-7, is DTGVSQNPRHKITKRGQNVTFRCDPISEHNRLYWYRQTLGQGPEFLTYFQNEAQLEKSRLLSDRFSAERPKGSFSTLEIQRTEQGDSAMYLCASSLVPAYEQYFGPGTRLTVT.

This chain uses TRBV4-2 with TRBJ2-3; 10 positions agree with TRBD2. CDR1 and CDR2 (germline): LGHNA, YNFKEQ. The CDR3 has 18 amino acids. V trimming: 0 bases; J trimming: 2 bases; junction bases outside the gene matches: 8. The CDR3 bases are TGTGCCAGCAGCCAAGATAGGACCGGGACTAGCGTCACAGATACGCAGTATTTT. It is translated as CASSQDRTGTSVTDTQYF.

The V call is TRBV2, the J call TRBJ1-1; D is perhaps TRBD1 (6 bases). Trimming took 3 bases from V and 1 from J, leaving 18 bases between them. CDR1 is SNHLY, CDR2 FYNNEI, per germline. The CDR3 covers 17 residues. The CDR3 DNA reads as TGTGCCAGCAGTGATCTAGCACAGGGAGAGGAGAACACTGAAGCTTTCTTT. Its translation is CASSDLAQGEENTEAFF.

The CDR3 region has the DNA TGTGCCAGCAGCTTGTCTCGCGGGAAGGGGAACACTGAAGCTTTCTTT. Its translation is CASSLSRGKGNTEAFF. The J gene is TRBJ1-1, the V gene TRBV5-6; no firm D call. Trimming pared 1 base from V and 1 base from J, leaving 14 bases between. Looked up from germline, CDR1 is SGHDT and CDR2 is YYEEEE. CDR3 length equals 16 residues.

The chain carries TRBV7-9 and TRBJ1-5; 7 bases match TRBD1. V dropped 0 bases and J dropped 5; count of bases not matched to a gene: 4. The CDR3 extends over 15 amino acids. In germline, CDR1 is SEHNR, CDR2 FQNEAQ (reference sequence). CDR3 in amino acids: CASSLAGQWDQPQHF. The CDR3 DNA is TGTGCCAGCAGCTTAGCGGGACAGTGGGATCAGCCCCAGCATTTT.

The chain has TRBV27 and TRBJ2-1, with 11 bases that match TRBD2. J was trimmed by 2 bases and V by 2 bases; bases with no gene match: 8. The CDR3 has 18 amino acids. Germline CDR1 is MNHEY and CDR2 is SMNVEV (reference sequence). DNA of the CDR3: TGTGCCAGCAGTTTAGGCGCTAGCGGGGGGCGGACCTACAATGAGCAGTTCTTC. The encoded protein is CASSLGASGGRTYNEQFF.

This CDR3 reads CASSFRTAYEQYF. CDR3 DNA sequence: TGCGCCAGCAGCTTCCGGACAGCCTACGAGCAGTACTTC. The rearrangement links TRBV5-1 to TRBJ2-7; tentative D call: TRBD1 (6 bases). Germline lookup yields CDR1 SGHRS and CDR2 YFSETQ. Trimming cost V 2 bases and J 2 bases, with 8 bases left between them. The CDR3 length is 13 residues.

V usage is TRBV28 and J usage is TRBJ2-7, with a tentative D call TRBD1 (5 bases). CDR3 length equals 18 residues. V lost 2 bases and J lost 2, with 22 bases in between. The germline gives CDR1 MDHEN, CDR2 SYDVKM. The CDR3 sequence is CASSLEIARQRVTYEQYF. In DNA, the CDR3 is TGTGCCAGCAGTTTAGAAATTGCTCGACAGCGCGTTACCTACGAGCAGTACTTC.

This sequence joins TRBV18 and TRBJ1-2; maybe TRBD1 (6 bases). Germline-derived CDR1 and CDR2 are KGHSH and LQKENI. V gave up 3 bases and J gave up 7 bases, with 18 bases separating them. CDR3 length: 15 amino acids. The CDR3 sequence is CASSPRNYHRAGYTF. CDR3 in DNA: TGTGCCAGCTCACCTAGGAACTATCACAGGGCTGGCTACACCTTC.

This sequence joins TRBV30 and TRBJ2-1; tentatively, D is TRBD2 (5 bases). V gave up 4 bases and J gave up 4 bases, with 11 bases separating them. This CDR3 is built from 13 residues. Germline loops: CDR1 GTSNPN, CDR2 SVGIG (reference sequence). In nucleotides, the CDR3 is TGTGCCTGGACCTCGACGGGGTACAATGAGCAGTTCTTC. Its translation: CAWTSTGYNEQFF.

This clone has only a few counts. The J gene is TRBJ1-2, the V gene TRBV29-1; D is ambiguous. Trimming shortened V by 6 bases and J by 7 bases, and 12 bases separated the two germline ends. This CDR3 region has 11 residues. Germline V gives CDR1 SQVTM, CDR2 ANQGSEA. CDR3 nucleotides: TGCAGCGTGGCAGACTACCGTGGCTACACCTTC. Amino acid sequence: CSVADYRGYTF.

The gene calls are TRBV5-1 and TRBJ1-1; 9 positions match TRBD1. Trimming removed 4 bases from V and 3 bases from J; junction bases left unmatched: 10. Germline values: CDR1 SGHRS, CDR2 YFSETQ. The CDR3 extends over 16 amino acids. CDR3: CASSRDRVGSDTEAFF. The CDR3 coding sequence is TGCGCCAGCAGCCGGGACAGGGTAGGGAGTGACACTGAAGCTTTCTTT.